This T cell receptor (beta chain) was retrieved from a study of T cells after yellow fever vaccination. In the study overall: Researchers used SMART-Seq v4 Ultra Low Input to prepare fractions that had low cell numbers. Whole-study results and caveats: Booster sampling recovered most clones from primary vaccination (roughly 97% CD4, around 88% CD8). Faster peaking, at day 5 versus 15, marked a secondary response that was weaker. Contaminating bulk clonotypes could be abundant in FACS-sorted repertoires.

This clonotype turned up a few times. No antigen is known for it. One entry per CDR3 protein, called by TCRdb with MiXCR from the 5' RACE reads. The sample has about 260,000 distinct CDR3 sequences; 5.2% are singletons. This CDR3 comprises 12 residues. Trimming took 3 bases from V and 2 from J, leaving 5 bases between them. Germline CDR1 DFQATT, CDR2 SNEGSKA (reference sequence). The sequence came from a man aged 18 to 29 who received the YFV17D yellow fever vaccine. The rearrangement joins TRBV20-1 to TRBJ2-1; D remains unclear. Here the sequenced sample was CD4+ T cells sorted from PBMCs, taken on the day of the yellow fever booster vaccination. CDR3 coding DNA: TGCAGTGCTAGTTTGGCCTACAATGAGCAGTTCTTC. It yields the protein CSASLAYNEQFF.